Below are 23 T cell receptor beta chains sequenced from a single sample in a study of early T cells in non-severe SARS-CoV-2 infection. TCRdb recomputed calls from the 5' RACE reads with MiXCR, one row per CDR3 protein. The data contain some 61,000 distinct CDR3 sequences, roughly 9% of them seen just once; the ten biggest clones take up 20% to 25%. Sequences were obtained from whole blood. These receptors were taken from an adult who was a healthcare worker with PCR-confirmed SARS-CoV-2 infection or an uninfected control (not recorded which).

This clonotype was picked up many times. The chain couples TRBV3-1 to TRBJ1-6, with 7 bases aligning to TRBD1. The length of the CDR3 is 13 residues. Germline loops: CDR1 LGHDT, CDR2 YNNKEL (reference sequence). J gave up 10 bases and V 3 bases, and 3 bases lay outside the gene matches. CDR3 in DNA: TGTGCCAGCAGCCATGACAGGGACTCACCCCTCCACTTT. It codes for CASSHDRDSPLHF. The variable domain in full, with the rest retrieved from reference TRBV3-1 and TRBJ1-6, is DTAVSQTPKYLVTQMGNDKSIKCEQNLGHDTMYWYKQDSKKFLKIMFSYNNKELIINETVPNRFSPKSPDKAHLNLHINSLELGDSAVYFCASSHDRDSPLHFGNGTRLTVT.

DNA for the CDR3: TGTGCCAGCAGGCAGGATAGCAATCAGCCCCAGCATTTT. This codes for CASRQDSNQPQHF. The chain couples TRBV6-2 or TRBV6-3 to TRBJ1-5; D is undetermined. The germline V gene encodes CDR1 MNHEY and CDR2 SVGEGT. There are 13 residues in the CDR3. V was trimmed by 6 bases and J by 0 bases, leaving 6 bases between them.

This clonotype was seen at least ten times. The CDR3 DNA reads TGTGCCAGCAGCTTCAGCGGGGGGGCCTACGAGCAGTACTTC. Translated: CASSFSGGAYEQYF. The genes are TRBV7-9 and TRBJ2-7, with TRBD2 matching 10 bases. Germline V lookup: CDR1 SEHNR, CDR2 FQNEAQ (reference sequence). The CDR3 loop spans 14 amino acids. Unmatched junction bases numbered 1, after V lost 3 bases and J lost 2 bases.

The chain carries TRBV10-3 and TRBJ2-2; D is undetermined. Trimming took off 4 bases at V and 3 bases at J, with 3 bases between the two ends. In germline, CDR1 is ENHRY, CDR2 SYGVKD. The CDR3 loop spans 12 amino acids. Here the CDR3 DNA reads TGTGCCATCAGTGGGGACACCGGGGAGCTGTTTTTT. It codes for CAISGDTGELFF.

This clonotype came up a few times. The V gene is TRBV20-1, the J gene TRBJ1-5; D might be TRBD1 (6 bases). Germline CDR1 is DFQATT and CDR2 is SNEGSKA (reference sequence). V was clipped by 4 bases and J by 3 bases, with 13 bases between them. The CDR3 is 14 residues long. The CDR3, as DNA: TGCAGTGCTACGGCAGGGGCAACCAATCAGCCCCAGCATTTT. It specifies CSATAGATNQPQHF.

With respect to this clonotype: The germline gene is not matched at one end of the junction; a read error may be the cause. This chain joins TRBV14 and TRBJ1-2; D may be TRBD1 (5 bases). Germline-derived CDR1 and CDR2 are SGHDN and FVKESK. The CDR3 contains 11 residues. The CDR3: CASSKGRIIYF. The DNA of the CDR3 is TGTGCCAGCAGCAAGGGACGTATAATATACTTC.

This clonotype was picked up a small number of times. The J gene is TRBJ2-7, the V gene TRBV13; 10 bases fit TRBD2. This CDR3 contains 14 residues. J was trimmed by 4 bases and V by 5 bases; bases with no gene match: 5. Germline CDR1 reads PRHDT; CDR2 reads FYEKMQ (reference sequence). DNA of the CDR3: TGTGCCAGCAGCGGAAGCGGGGGGGCTTACGAGCAGTACTTC. It encodes CASSGSGGAYEQYF.

V is TRBV12-2 and J is TRBJ1-4; the D call in the table, TRBD1, was not verified against the DNA. TRBV12-2 is a pseudogene. This CDR3 comprises 15 residues. CDR3: CASRLAPGANEKLFF. DNA for the CDR3: TGTGCAAGTCGCTTAGCTCCGGGAGCTAATGAAAAACTGTTTTTT.

The chain combines TRBV7-8 with TRBJ2-2; D perhaps matches TRBD1 (5 bases). The CDR3 totals 13 residues. Looked up from germline, CDR1 is SGHVS and CDR2 is FQNEAQ. Trimming stripped 7 bases from V and 6 bases from J, with 12 bases between. The CDR3 region is CASTQTVSGELFF. The CDR3 DNA follows: TGTGCCAGCACCCAGACAGTTTCCGGGGAGCTGTTTTTT.

The gene calls are TRBV29-1 and TRBJ2-3; no clear D. CDR1 is SQVTM and CDR2 is ANQGSEA in the germline V gene. The CDR3 runs 15 residues. V dropped 3 bases and J dropped 2 bases, with 15 bases sitting between them. This CDR3 reads CSVDAFTMNTDTQYF. The CDR3, as DNA: TGCAGCGTTGATGCGTTCACTATGAACACAGATACGCAGTATTTT.

This clonotype came up many times. The J gene is TRBJ2-2, the V gene TRBV5-1; 7 nucleotides match TRBD2. Trimming removed 0 bases from V and 3 bases from J; junction bases left unmatched: 2. The CDR3 spans 15 residues. The germline V gene encodes CDR1 SGHRS and CDR2 YFSETQ. The CDR3 nucleotides are TGCGCCAGCAGCTTGGGGACTAGTGACACCGGGGAGCTGTTTTTT. The encoded protein is CASSLGTSDTGELFF.

This clonotype was detected a few times. The chain carries TRBV2 and TRBJ2-1, with 7 bases matching TRBD1. The CDR3 covers 11 residues. Germline lookup yields CDR1 SNHLY and CDR2 FYNNEI. J gave up 16 bases and V 4 bases, and 7 bases lay outside the gene matches. CDR3 DNA: TGTGCCAGCAGTGTCAGGACAGGATGTTTCTTC. Its protein product is CASSVRTGCFF.

This clonotype was seen ten or more times. This chain uses TRBV11-2 with TRBJ2-5, with D perhaps given as TRBD1 or TRBD2 (5 bases each). The V end lost 8 bases, the J end lost 4 bases, and 14 bases lay between the germline ends. The CDR3 has 13 amino acids. Germline CDR1 and CDR2: SGHAT and FQNNGV. CDR3 sequence reads: CASSEGQRETQYF. The DNA of the CDR3 is TGTGCCAGCTCCGAGGGGCAGCGAGAGACCCAGTACTTC.

This clonotype has a handful of counts. This chain uses TRBV7-2 with TRBJ2-3; 7 positions agree with TRBD1. V lost 1 base, J lost 9 bases, and 4 bases stayed unmatched. The germline gives CDR1 SGHTA, CDR2 FQGNSA. The CDR3 contains 13 residues. In DNA, the CDR3 is TGTGCCAGCAGCTTAGTATACAGGGGCACGCAGTATTTT. This gives the protein CASSLVYRGTQYF.

In the case of this clonotype: One end of the junction fails to match germline, which may point to a read error. The CDR3 sequence: CASSQSDRADF. As DNA, the CDR3 is TGTGCCAGCAGCCAATCGGACAGGGCGGATTTT. The gene calls are TRBV3-1 and TRBJ2-3, with 8 bases matching TRBD1. The CDR3 length is 11 residues. Germline V gene data show CDR1 as LGHDT and CDR2 as YNNKEL (reference sequence).

The chain links TRBV5-6 to TRBJ2-1; TRBD1 is a possible D gene (5 bases). The germline V and J ends were trimmed by 5 bases and 7 bases, with 16 bases remaining between them. This CDR3 contains 14 residues. Germline V lookup: CDR1 SGHDT, CDR2 YYEEEE. The CDR3 DNA is TGTGCCAGCAGTACGGGCAGGGAATGGAATGAGCAGTTCTTC. Amino acid sequence: CASSTGREWNEQFF.

This clonotype was seen repeatedly, ten times or more. This sequence joins TRBV6-1 and TRBJ1-2; D possibly corresponds to TRBD1 (6 bases). V was clipped by 0 bases and J by 5 bases, with 19 bases between them. The CDR3 runs 17 residues. Germline V lookup: CDR1 MNHNS, CDR2 SASEGT. The CDR3 DNA sequence: TGTGCCAGCAGTGAAGCAGCCCCTCCGGGGACATTTTATGGCTACACCTTC. Protein sequence: CASSEAAPPGTFYGYTF.

The sample holds many counts of this clonotype. V is TRBV19 and J is TRBJ2-1; the D gene is possibly TRBD1 (6 bases). The V end lost 3 bases, the J end lost 0 bases, and 9 bases lay between the germline ends. CDR1 is LNHDA and CDR2 is SQIVND in the germline V gene (reference sequence). The CDR3 consists of 15 residues. CDR3 sequence (DNA): TGTGCCAGTAGTATTGGACAGCTCTCCTACAATGAGCAGTTCTTC. Its translation is CASSIGQLSYNEQFF. Complete variable domain (other parts from reference TRBV19 and TRBJ2-1): DGGITQSPKYLFRKEGQNVTLSCEQNLNHDAMYWYRQDPGQGLRLIYYSQIVNDFQKGDIAEGYSVSREKKESFPLTVTSAQKNPTAFYLCASSIGQLSYNEQFFGPGTRLTVL.

The chain is built from TRBV3-1 and TRBJ2-1, with 8 nucleotides matching TRBD2. The V segment lost 0 bases and the J segment 4 bases; nucleotides outside the gene matches: 2. Germline V gene lookup returns CDR1 LGHDT and CDR2 YNNKEL (reference sequence). The length of the CDR3 is 15 residues. The CDR3 DNA sequence: TGTGCCAGCAGCCAAGAAACTAGCGGATACAATGAGCAGTTCTTC. Translated: CASSQETSGYNEQFF.

The rearrangement joins TRBV3-1 to TRBJ2-3, with 10 bases that match TRBD2. Per germline, CDR1 LGHDT and CDR2 YNNKEL (reference sequence). The ends lost 6 bases at V and 4 bases at J; junction bases unmatched: 4. This CDR3 comprises 14 residues. The CDR3 DNA follows: TGTGCCAGCAGAACTAGCGGGGACTCAGATACGCAGTATTTT. It translates to CASRTSGDSDTQYF.

This clonotype was picked up many times. This chain links TRBV30 with TRBJ1-2; D not certain. The V end was cut by 3 bases, the J end by 3 bases, with 17 bases between. Germline lookup yields CDR1 GTSNPN and CDR2 SVGIG (reference sequence). This CDR3 contains 15 residues. This CDR3 is CAWSVMGSTYYGYTF. CDR3 coding DNA: TGTGCCTGGAGCGTGATGGGCAGCACCTACTATGGCTACACCTTC.

V is TRBV19 and J is TRBJ2-6; D is perhaps TRBD1 or TRBD2 (5 bases each). CDR1 and CDR2 from the germline V gene are LNHDA and SQIVND (reference sequence). V was cut by 7 bases and J by 0 bases, with 16 bases left in between. The CDR3 consists of 17 residues. The CDR3: CASIDPGRPSGANVLTF. Written as DNA, the CDR3 is TGTGCCAGTATTGACCCGGGACGGCCCTCTGGGGCCAACGTCCTGACTTTC.

In this sample, this clonotype turned up many times. The rearrangement uses TRBV4-2 and TRBJ1-1; D may be TRBD1 (5 bases). V was pared by 0 bases and J by 5 bases, with 19 bases between. This CDR3 is 17 amino acids long. CDR1 and CDR2 (germline): LGHNA, YNFKEQ. Here the CDR3 reads CASSQDWAQGERTEAFF. The CDR3 coding sequence is TGTGCCAGCAGCCAAGATTGGGCGCAGGGCGAACGAACTGAAGCTTTCTTT.